These T cell receptor beta chains were read from a single sample in a study of blood T cell repertoires in COVID-19. The method was immunoSEQ multiplex PCR; TCRdb's version includes in-frame clones alone and lacks a portion of them. The sample has fewer than 400,000 clones, approximately 88% seen once. The sequencing sample was made of PBMCs or T cells enriched from blood (not recorded which). These receptors were collected from a man aged 25 to 40 who had recovered from COVID-19. The CDR3 runs from the conserved cysteine through the conserved F or W. The D gene is left open where the match is weak. Size values are once, few and many counts, or a class for expanded clones, and some rows have none.

TRBV7-9	TRBJ1-1	NA	NA	TGTGCCAGCAGCTTAAGGGGACTCACCGGTGCTGAAGCTTTCTTT	CASSLRGLTGAEAFF
TRBV6-1	TRBJ1-6	NA	NA	TGTGCCAGCAGTGAAAGGACATTCGATAATTCACCCCTCCACTTT	CASSERTFDNSPLHF
TRBV6-5	TRBJ2-7	NA	NA	TGTGCCAGCAGTCCCTCAGGGTCTTACGAGCAGTACTTC	CASSPSGSYEQYF
TRBV7-9	TRBJ1-4	NA	TRBD1	TGTGCCAGCAGCCTGGGACAGGCCCCTACTAATGAAAAACTGTTTTTT	CASSLGQAPTNEKLFF
TRBV29-1	TRBJ2-7	NA	NA	TGCAGCGTTGAAGATCGAATAGGGAGCTACGAGCAGTACTTC	CSVEDRIGSYEQYF
TRBV6-5	TRBJ2-7	NA	NA	TGTGCCAGCAGTTACTCGACACCCTCCTACGAGCAGTACTTC	CASSYSTPSYEQYF
TRBV19	TRBJ1-2	NA	TRBD1	TGTGCCAGTAGTCCGCAGGGGGGTACCTATGGCTACACCTTC	CASSPQGGTYGYTF
TRBV25-1	TRBJ1-1	once	NA	TGTGCCAGCAGTGACCAGACAGAGAACACTGAAGCTTTCTTT	CASSDQTENTEAFF
TRBV4-2	TRBJ2-3	many	NA	TGTGCCAGCAGCCAACGGAGGGGAGATACGCAGTATTTT	CASSQRRGDTQYF
TRBV28	TRBJ1-6	NA	NA	TGTGCCACCTTCTCCAGGGCGGATAATTCACCCCTCCACTTT	CATFSRADNSPLHF
TRBV11-3	TRBJ2-1	NA	TRBD2	TGTGCCAGCAGCTTAGGGACTAGCTTAGACAATGAGCAGTTCTTC	CASSLGTSLDNEQFF
TRBV10-3	TRBJ2-3	NA	TRBD2	TGTGCCATTCTAGCGGGGGGGCCGCTGGGGACAGATACGCAGTATTTT	CAILAGGPLGTDTQYF
TRBV9	TRBJ2-5	NA	NA	TGTGCCAGCAGCGCTGGGTCGGCGGGCGAGACCCAGTACTTC	CASSAGSAGETQYF
TRBV25-1	TRBJ2-1	NA	NA	TGTGCCAGCAAGCCCGACAGCTTTTACAATGAGCAGTTCTTC	CASKPDSFYNEQFF
TRBV20-1	TRBJ2-5	NA	NA	TGCAGTGCTAGATTCGGGGAGACCCAGTACTTC	CSARFGETQYF
TRBV12-1	TRBJ2-7	few	NA	TGTGCCAGCAGCCAACTCGGGGACTTCTACGAGCAGTACTTC	CASSQLGDFYEQYF
TRBV2	TRBJ2-5	once	NA	TGTGCCAGCGCTCATCCTAGCGATGAGACCCAGTACTTC	CASAHPSDETQYF
TRBV3-1/TRBV3-2	TRBJ1-1	NA	NA	TGTGCCAGCCGAGACAGTGGCACTGAAGCTTTCTTT	CASRDSGTEAFF
TRBV27	TRBJ2-7	NA	TRBD2	TGTGCCAGCAGTCCGGGAGGGACCTACGAGCAGTACTTC	CASSPGGTYEQYF
TRBV5-6	TRBJ2-7	NA	NA	TGTGCCAGCAGCTTGGGCGACAACTCCTACGAGCAGTACTTC	CASSLGDNSYEQYF
TRBV5-4	TRBJ2-5	few	NA	TGTGCCAGCAGCGAGCTCGTAACCCAAGAGACCCAGTACTTC	CASSELVTQETQYF
TRBV6-5	TRBJ1-6	NA	TRBD1	TGTGCCAGCAGTCGGGGGACAGTCTATAATTCACCCCTCCACTTT	CASSRGTVYNSPLHF
TRBV7-2	TRBJ2-7	NA	TRBD2	TGTGCCAGCAGCTTAGTTTCGGGGGGAGTTTTGTACGAGCAGTACTTC	CASSLVSGGVLYEQYF
TRBV19	TRBJ2-5	medium-sized	TRBD1	TGTGCCAGTAGTATAGGACCTGGGACAGGGGTAAAGACCCAGTACTTC	CASSIGPGTGVKTQYF
TRBV9	TRBJ2-3	NA	TRBD2	TGTGCCAGCAGCGGCCGAGCGGGGGGCACCACAGATACGCAGTATTTT	CASSGRAGGTTDTQYF
TRBV28	TRBJ2-2	NA	NA	TGTGCCAGCAGTTTTGCGACCGGGGAGCTGTTTTTT	CASSFATGELFF
TRBV6-5	TRBJ2-2	NA	NA	TGTGCCAGCAGTTGGACAGTTTCGAACACCGGGGAGCTGTTTTTT	CASSWTVSNTGELFF